The text below deals with one T cell receptor (beta chain). Its matching antigen is unknown. The sample originates from a study of cytomegalovirus exposure and HLA in healthy donors. Study-level results: In vitro checks showed that three CMV-associated chains really do target CMV antigens.

The J segment lost 2 bases and the V segment lost 3 bases, leaving 5 bases of the junction unmatched. The V gene's germline CDR1 is SGHRS and CDR2 YFSETQ. This CDR3 has 15 amino acids. Both 60 Vbeta primers and 13 Jbeta primers went into the PCR. Profiled with immunoSEQ multiplex PCR; TCRdb holds only in-frame clones, not every one. The table has about 63,000 clones, more than 60% seen once. The sequence came from a woman between 35 and 50 years old in good health and CMV-seropositive. The chain employs TRBV5-1 and TRBJ2-3; 8 positions match TRBD1. Material for sequencing was PBMCs. The CDR3 loop is CASSSRDRYTDTQYF. CDR3 DNA sequence: TGCGCCAGCAGCTCCCGGGACAGGTACACAGATACGCAGTATTTT.